This entry features one TCR beta chain sequence. The data stem from a study of blood T cell repertoires in COVID-19. Enrolled through a virtual design, the participants were between about 18 and 89 years of age and came from about two dozen US areas. Donors of Cohort 3 who recovered were those that had two negative PCRs, clearance, or symptom resolution. In the study's own analysis: Cell counts per sample came from amplifying reference gene primers. Generated by immunoSEQ multiplex PCR, the TCRdb table keeps only in-frame clones and is missing some. The DNA gave D and trimming, while V, J and clone size come from that table. The repertoire holds 150,000 to 200,000 clones, with roughly 88% as singletons. Germline assignment: CDR1 SGHNT and CDR2 YYREEE (reference sequence). CDR3 length: 14 amino acids. Trimming took 0 bases from V and 7 from J, leaving 14 bases between them.

The sample comprised PBMCs or T cells enriched from blood (not recorded which). The clonotype comes from a woman between 18 and 29 years old who had recovered from COVID-19. This chain connects TRBV5-4 to TRBJ2-7; D unresolved. The CDR3: CASSLDQRSAEQYF. In DNA form, the CDR3 reads TGTGCCAGCAGCTTGGACCAACGGAGCGCTGAGCAGTACTTC.